This T cell receptor (beta chain) was observed in a study of shared clonotypes between healthy human individuals. The CDR3 loop spans 13 amino acids. The germline V gene has CDR1 SGHNT and CDR2 YYREEE (reference sequence). V lost 4 bases to trimming and J lost 7 bases; unmatched junction nucleotides: 4. Original handling: Junction-only immunoSEQ data arrived without quality scores, meaning filtering differed. TCRdb keeps only in-frame clones here, not all; method: immunoSEQ multiplex PCR. For V, J and clone size, that table is used; D and trimming come from the DNA. The table lists about 1 million clones, roughly 70% of them singletons. This clone was counted a single time.

This TCR was recovered from a man aged 18 to 29 in good health. Material: memory CD4+ T cells sorted from blood. Subset given: CD45RA-negative fraction. The V and J genes are TRBV5-4 and TRBJ2-1, with 8 bases matching TRBD2. The CDR3 nucleotides read TGTGCCAGCAGCATTGGACTAGCAAATGAGCAGTTCTTC. Protein: CASSIGLANEQFF.